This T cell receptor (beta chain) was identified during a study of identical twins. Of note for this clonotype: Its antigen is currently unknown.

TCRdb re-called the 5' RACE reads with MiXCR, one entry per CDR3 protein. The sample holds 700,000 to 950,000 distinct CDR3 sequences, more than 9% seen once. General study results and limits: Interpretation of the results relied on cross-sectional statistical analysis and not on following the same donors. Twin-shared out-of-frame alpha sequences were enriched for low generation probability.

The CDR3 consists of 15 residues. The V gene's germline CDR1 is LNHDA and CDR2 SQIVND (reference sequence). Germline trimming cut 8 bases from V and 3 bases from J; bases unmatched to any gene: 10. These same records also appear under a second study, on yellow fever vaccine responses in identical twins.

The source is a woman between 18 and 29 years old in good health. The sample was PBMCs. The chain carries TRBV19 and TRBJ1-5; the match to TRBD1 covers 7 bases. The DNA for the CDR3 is TGTGCCAGTCCAGGGGACAGATCATCCAATCAGCCCCAGCATTTT. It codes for CASPGDRSSNQPQHF.